The 31 T cell receptor beta chains below all came from one sample that was sequenced in a study of T cells in Graves' hyperthyroidism and ophthalmopathy. Authors of the study amplified TCR beta CDR3 regions from RNA transcripts. The TCR CDR3 was amplified in a first-round RT-PCR using the HTBI primer set. Each CDR3 protein gets one entry after TCRdb re-called the multiplex PCR reads with MiXCR. The sample consists of about 250,000 distinct CDR3 sequences, 20% to 25% of them appearing once. The source material was blood. Receptors were obtained from a man under 40 with Graves' ophthalmopathy.

This clonotype was detected many times. This rearrangement joins TRBV24-1 to TRBJ1-2; 7 nucleotides match TRBD1. With 5 bases clipped from V and 6 bases from J, the junction kept 8 bases outside the gene matches. The CDR3 runs 14 residues. CDR1 KGHDR and CDR2 SFDVKD come from the germline V gene. CDR3 bases: TGTGCCACCAGTGGGGCAGGGGGAATGGATGGCTACACCTTC. It codes for CATSGAGGMDGYTF.

This clonotype occurred many times. The chain combines TRBV28 with TRBJ2-5; 11 nucleotides agree with TRBD1. Germline-derived CDR1 and CDR2 are MDHEN and SYDVKM. The CDR3 spans 19 residues. V shed 4 bases, J shed 0 bases, and the junction held 13 bases outside the gene matches. As DNA, the CDR3 is TGTGCCAGCAGTTATCCGGGACAGGGGGATCAATACAACCAAGAGACCCAGTACTTC. This encodes CASSYPGQGDQYNQETQYF.

Only a few counts were recorded for this clonotype. The genes are TRBV11-1 and TRBJ2-1; maybe TRBD2 (6 bases). Germline-derived CDR1 and CDR2 are SGHAT and FQDESV (reference sequence). The germline V and J ends were trimmed by 0 bases and 8 bases, with 11 bases remaining between them. This CDR3 is 14 amino acids long. The CDR3 region is CASSLAGSSHEQFF. The DNA for the CDR3 is TGTGCCAGCAGCTTAGCCGGGAGCTCGCATGAGCAGTTCTTC.

The sample holds a few counts of this clonotype. The V and J genes are TRBV7-8 and TRBJ2-7; 10 bases line up with TRBD1. The germline V gene encodes CDR1 SGHVS and CDR2 FQNEAQ. The CDR3 sequence is 14 residues long. Trimming took 1 base from V and 6 from J; bases not matched to a gene: 3. CDR3 amino acids: CASSLEDRGREQYF. The CDR3 nucleotides read TGTGCCAGCAGCTTAGAAGACAGGGGGCGCGAGCAGTACTTC.

This clonotype was counted a few times. V is TRBV11-3 and J is TRBJ1-1; 9 bases map to TRBD1. The length of the CDR3 is 14 residues. Trimming took 3 bases from V and 3 from J; bases not matched to a gene: 2. From germline, CDR1 is SGHNT and CDR2 YENEEA. CDR3 sequence reads: CASSFTGGHTEAFF. The CDR3 nucleotides read TGTGCCAGCAGCTTCACAGGGGGCCACACTGAAGCTTTCTTT.

This chain links TRBV7-9 with TRBJ1-6; no definite D call. CDR1 is SEHNR and CDR2 is FQNEAQ in the germline V gene (reference sequence). CDR3 size: 14 residues. Trimming cost V 1 base and J 4 bases, with 5 bases left between them. In nucleotides, the CDR3 is TGTGCCAGCAGCTTAGAACAGTATAATTCACCCCTCCACTTT. This sequence encodes CASSLEQYNSPLHF.

This rearrangement joins TRBV7-9 to TRBJ2-2; 8 nucleotides match TRBD1. Germline CDR1 is SEHNR and CDR2 is FQNEAQ (reference sequence). With 5 bases clipped from V and 1 base from J, the junction kept 6 bases outside the gene matches. The CDR3 extends over 16 amino acids. CDR3 protein: CASSTQGQVNTGELFF. CDR3 sequence (DNA): TGTGCCAGCAGCACACAGGGACAGGTGAACACCGGGGAGCTGTTTTTT.

This clonotype was seen many times. This chain's CDR3 is CASSYSATSYEQYF. The CDR3 DNA is TGTGCCAGCAGTTACTCGGCGACTTCCTACGAGCAGTACTTC. This rearrangement joins TRBV6-2 or TRBV6-3 to TRBJ2-7, with D hard to call. The CDR3 sequence is 14 residues long. Per the germline V gene, CDR1 is MNHEY and CDR2 is SVGEGT. Trimming removed 0 bases from V and 1 base from J, with 7 bases in between.

The genes are TRBV24-1 and TRBJ2-3, with D unclear. The CDR3 consists of 13 residues. Trimming removed 4 bases at V and 4 bases at J, with 8 bases between. Germline CDR1 is KGHDR and CDR2 is SFDVKD. The CDR3 loop reads CATSESGADTQYF. DNA of the CDR3: TGTGCCACCAGTGAATCAGGTGCAGATACGCAGTATTTT.

The V and J genes are TRBV5-5 and TRBJ1-5; 7 bases fit TRBD1. J lost 1 base, V lost 7 bases, and 14 bases had no gene match. Per the germline V gene, CDR1 is SGHKS and CDR2 is YYEKEE (reference sequence). There are 17 residues in the CDR3. The DNA for the CDR3 is TGTGCCAGCGGCGCGACAGGGAATTCAGGGAGCAATCAGCCCCAGCATTTT. Translation gives CASGATGNSGSNQPQHF. The whole variable domain, remainder taken from reference TRBV5-5 and TRBJ1-5, is DAGVTQSPTHLIKTRGQQVTLRCSPISGHKSVSWYQQVLGQGPQFIFQYYEKEERGRGNFPDRFSARQFPNYSSELNVNALLLGDSALYLCASGATGNSGSNQPQHFGDGTRLSIL.

This clonotype came up many times. J is TRBJ2-2 and V is TRBV7-9, with 7 bases that match TRBD2. Germline lookup yields CDR1 SEHNR and CDR2 FQNEAQ (reference sequence). The length of the CDR3 is 16 residues. After removal of 1 base from V and 1 base from J, the junction contained 3 bases not matched to a gene. The CDR3 bases are TGTGCCAGCAGCTTAGGCGGGGGACGGAACACCGGGGAGCTGTTTTTT. The encoded protein is CASSLGGGRNTGELFF.

This clonotype was picked up a small number of times. The chain links TRBV12-3 or TRBV12-4 to TRBJ2-1; perhaps TRBD1 as D (6 bases). The CDR3 covers 13 residues. Trimming stripped 6 bases from V and 3 bases from J, with 9 bases between. The CDR3 is CASRDSYYNEQFF. The CDR3 bases are TGTGCCAGCAGGGACAGCTACTACAATGAGCAGTTCTTC.

This clonotype came up many times. The chain links TRBV2 to TRBJ2-6; 10 bases line up with TRBD1. This CDR3 region has 17 residues. The V segment lost 5 bases and the J segment 1 base; nucleotides outside the gene matches: 5. Per germline, CDR1 SNHLY and CDR2 FYNNEI. Here the CDR3 reads CASSRQGAESGANVLTF. The CDR3 DNA follows: TGTGCCAGCAGTAGACAGGGGGCTGAGTCTGGGGCCAACGTCCTGACTTTC.

The table lists this clonotype with a few counts. The gene calls are TRBV29-1 and TRBJ2-5, with TRBD1 as a possible D gene (7 bases). The V gene's germline CDR1 is SQVTM and CDR2 ANQGSEA. V gave up 4 bases and J gave up 1 base, with 13 bases separating them. The CDR3 runs 14 residues. The chain's CDR3 is CSVVAEGAQETQYF. The CDR3 nucleotides are TGCAGCGTTGTGGCGGAGGGGGCCCAAGAGACCCAGTACTTC. The full variable domain, with the rest looked up from reference TRBV29-1 and TRBJ2-5, is SAVISQKPSRDICQRGTSLTIQCQVDSQVTMMFWYRQQPGQSLTLIATANQGSEATYESGFVIDKFPISRPNLTFSTLTVSNMSPEDSSIYLCSVVAEGAQETQYFGPGTRLLVL.

About this clonotype: Possible read error: a much larger clone is one base away. The CDR3 here is CASSYSGLAGDAGELFF. The CDR3 DNA sequence: TGTGCCAGCAGTTACTCGGGACTAGCGGGAGACGCCGGGGAGCTGTTTTTT. The rearrangement joins TRBV6-5 to TRBJ2-2; 14 bases line up with TRBD2. With V trimmed by 0 bases and J by 6 bases, 3 bases remained unmatched. The CDR3 extends over 17 amino acids. The germline gives CDR1 MNHEY, CDR2 SVGAGI.

The chain links TRBV6-2 or TRBV6-3 to TRBJ2-7, with 11 bases fitting TRBD2. Germline lookup yields CDR1 MNHEY and CDR2 SVGEGT. The ends lost 7 bases at V and 3 bases at J; junction bases unmatched: 5. The CDR3 sequence is 14 residues long. The CDR3 bases are TGTGCCAGCAAAGGACTAGCGGGTGGCTACGAGCAGTACTTC. Its protein product is CASKGLAGGYEQYF.

The chain recombines TRBV12-5 with TRBJ2-7, with TRBD2 as a possible D gene (6 bases). V lost 1 base, J lost 2 bases, and 18 bases lay in between. This CDR3 is 17 amino acids long. Per germline, CDR1 LGHNT and CDR2 FRNRAP. CDR3 sequence reads: CASGLGLLGGDPYEQYF. The CDR3 nucleotides read TGTGCTAGTGGTTTGGGCCTCCTCGGCGGGGACCCCTACGAGCAGTACTTC. Full variable domain (outside the CDR3, taken from reference TRBV12-5 and TRBJ2-7): DARVTQTPRHKVTEMGQEVTMRCQPILGHNTVFWYRQTMMQGLELLAYFRNRAPLDDSGMPKDRFSAEMPDATLATLKIQPSEPRDSAVYFCASGLGLLGGDPYEQYFGPGTRLTVT.

This clonotype has more than one count but fewer than ten. The V call is TRBV5-6, the J call TRBJ1-2; D call uncertain. Deletions cut 0 bases from V and 6 bases from J, with 18 bases between. CDR3 size: 16 residues. CDR1 is SGHDT, CDR2 YYEEEE, per germline. Here the CDR3 DNA reads TGTGCCAGCAGCTTGGACAACCGAGTCCCCTCCGATGGCTACACCTTC. Its protein is CASSLDNRVPSDGYTF.

This chain joins TRBV6-1 and TRBJ2-5; D is unclear. The V end was cut by 4 bases, the J end by 0 bases, with 3 bases between. Germline V gene lookup returns CDR1 MNHNS and CDR2 SASEGT. This CDR3 has 12 residues. As DNA, the CDR3 is TGTGCCAGCAGTGCACACCAAGAGACCCAGTACTTC. Translated: CASSAHQETQYF.

This clonotype was seen many times. The chain uses TRBV18 and TRBJ2-1; TRBD1 agrees at 10 bases. CDR3 length equals 16 residues. Germline CDR1 and CDR2: KGHSH and LQKENI. J lost 5 bases, V lost 5 bases, and 9 bases had no gene match. In DNA, the CDR3 is TGTGCCAGCTCAGCCACGACCGGGACAGGGGACAATGAGCAGTTCTTC. Translation: CASSATTGTGDNEQFF.

The genes are TRBV7-9 and TRBJ2-3; D is perhaps TRBD2 (5 bases). The germline gives CDR1 SEHNR, CDR2 FQNEAQ (reference sequence). This CDR3 has 14 residues. The V and J ends lost 6 bases and 2 bases respectively, with 12 bases between them. This chain's CDR3 is CASSTDSSTDTQYF. In DNA form, the CDR3 reads TGTGCCAGCAGTACGGACTCCTCCACAGATACGCAGTATTTT.

This clonotype was seen repeatedly, ten times or more. The chain joins TRBV11-2 to TRBJ2-2, with TRBD2 matching 8 bases. Germline CDR1 is SGHAT and CDR2 is FQNNGV. This CDR3 is built from 15 residues. Trimming removed 5 bases from V and 1 base from J; junction bases left unmatched: 3. The CDR3 DNA reads as TGTGCCAGCAGCGTGGGGACTAGGAACACCGGGGAGCTGTTTTTT. Its translation: CASSVGTRNTGELFF.

This clonotype was found a few times. The chain is built from TRBV7-9 and TRBJ2-2; D might be TRBD2 (5 bases). Deletions cut 7 bases from V and 6 bases from J, with 12 bases between. The CDR3 totals 13 residues. Germline assignment: CDR1 SEHNR and CDR2 FQNEAQ (reference sequence). The CDR3 nucleotides are TGTGCCAGCACCGGGGTGACGGCCGGGGAGCTGTTTTTT. Translation gives CASTGVTAGELFF.

The rearrangement uses TRBV10-3 and TRBJ2-1, with TRBD2 as a possible D gene (7 bases). This CDR3 region has 14 residues. Germline-derived CDR1 and CDR2 are ENHRY and SYGVKD. V lost 8 bases and J 3 bases, leaving 14 bases between the germline ends. The CDR3 loop is CAIGRGGVYNEQFF. In DNA, the CDR3 is TGTGCCATCGGGAGGGGGGGGGTCTACAATGAGCAGTTCTTC.

V usage is TRBV14 and J usage is TRBJ2-7, with TRBD1 as a possible D gene (6 bases). V lost 4 bases to trimming and J lost 6 bases, with 13 bases between them. The CDR3 is made up of 13 amino acids. In germline, CDR1 is SGHDN, CDR2 FVKESK. This CDR3 is CASSPDRIGEQYF. In nucleotides, the CDR3 is TGTGCCAGCAGCCCCGACAGGATCGGCGAGCAGTACTTC.

This clonotype was picked up a small number of times. The rearrangement links TRBV11-1 to TRBJ2-7, with D possibly being TRBD2 (6 bases). CDR1 and CDR2 from the germline V gene are SGHAT and FQDESV (reference sequence). Between the trimmed V and J ends, which lost 4 bases and 2 bases, there was a span of 12 bases. CDR3 length: 14 amino acids. CDR3 bases: TGTGCCAGCAGCTCCACCGGGAGCACCTACGAGCAGTACTTC. Amino acid sequence: CASSSTGSTYEQYF.

This clonotype was counted only a few times. The genes are TRBV18 and TRBJ1-6, with TRBD1 matching over 9 bases. Germline CDR1 is KGHSH and CDR2 is LQKENI. Trimming removed 1 base from V and 7 bases from J; junction bases left unmatched: 2. CDR3 size: 15 residues. The CDR3: CASSPQGQGNSPLHF. In nucleotides, the CDR3 is TGTGCCAGCTCACCACAGGGACAGGGAAATTCACCCCTCCACTTT.

The gene calls are TRBV3-1 and TRBJ1-1; D remains unclear. The germline CDR1 and CDR2 sequences are LGHDT and YNNKEL (reference sequence). The CDR3 spans 14 residues. Trimming removed 0 bases from V and 1 base from J, with 6 bases in between. The CDR3, as DNA: TGTGCCAGCAGCCAAGATGGTAGGAACACTGAAGCTTTCTTT. It translates to CASSQDGRNTEAFF.

The chain links TRBV24-1 to TRBJ2-3; D gene uncertain. V was shortened by 5 bases and J by 0 bases, with 8 bases between the two germline ends. The CDR3 sequence is 14 residues long. From germline, CDR1 is KGHDR and CDR2 SFDVKD. CDR3: CATSGLPSTDTQYF. In DNA, the CDR3 is TGTGCCACCAGTGGGCTACCGAGCACAGATACGCAGTATTTT.

This clonotype was detected only a few times. The V gene is TRBV18, the J gene TRBJ2-7, with 7 bases aligning to TRBD2. The J segment lost 5 bases and the V segment lost 3 bases, leaving 13 bases of the junction unmatched. The CDR3 is 16 residues long. Per germline, CDR1 KGHSH and CDR2 LQKENI. The CDR3 sequence is CASSPFGTTSPNEQYF. CDR3 in DNA: TGTGCCAGCTCACCTTTTGGGACTACCTCGCCGAACGAGCAGTACTTC.

This clonotype was counted many times. The chain recombines TRBV3-1 with TRBJ1-2; TRBD1 might be the D (5 bases). This CDR3 is built from 15 residues. Germline CDR1 is LGHDT and CDR2 is YNNKEL (reference sequence). V was pared by 1 base and J by 6 bases, with 15 bases between. The DNA of the CDR3 is TGTGCCAGCAGCCAAGGACCCAGGGCATGGGATGGCTACACCTTC. Protein sequence: CASSQGPRAWDGYTF.